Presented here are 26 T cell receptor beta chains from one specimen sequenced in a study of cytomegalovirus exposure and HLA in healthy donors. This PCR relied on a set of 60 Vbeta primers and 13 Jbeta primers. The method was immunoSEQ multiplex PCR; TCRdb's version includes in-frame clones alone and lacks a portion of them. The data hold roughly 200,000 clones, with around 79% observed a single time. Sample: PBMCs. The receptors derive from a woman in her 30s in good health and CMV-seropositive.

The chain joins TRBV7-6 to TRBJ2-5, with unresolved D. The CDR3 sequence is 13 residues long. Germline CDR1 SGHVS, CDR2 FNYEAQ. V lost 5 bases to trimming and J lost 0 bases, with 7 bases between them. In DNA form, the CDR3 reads TGTGCCAGCAGCCTCACACACCAAGAGACCCAGTACTTC. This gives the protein CASSLTHQETQYF.

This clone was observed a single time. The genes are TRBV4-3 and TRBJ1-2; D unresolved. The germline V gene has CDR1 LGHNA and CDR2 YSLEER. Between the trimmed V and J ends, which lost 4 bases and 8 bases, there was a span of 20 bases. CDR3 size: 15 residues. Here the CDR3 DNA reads TGCGCCAGCAGCCTTACGGGTGAGAATCTAGGAGGCTACACCTTC. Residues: CASSLTGENLGGYTF.

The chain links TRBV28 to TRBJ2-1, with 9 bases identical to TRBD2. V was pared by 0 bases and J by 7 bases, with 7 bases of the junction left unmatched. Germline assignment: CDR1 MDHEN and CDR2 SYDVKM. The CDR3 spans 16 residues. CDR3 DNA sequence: TGTGCCAGCAGTTTATGGGCGGGAGGGACAATGAATGAGCAGTTCTTC. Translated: CASSLWAGGTMNEQFF.

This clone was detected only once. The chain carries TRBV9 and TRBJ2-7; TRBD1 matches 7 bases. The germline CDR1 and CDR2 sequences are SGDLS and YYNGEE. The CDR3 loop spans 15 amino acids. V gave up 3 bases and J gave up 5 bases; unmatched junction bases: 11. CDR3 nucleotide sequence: TGTGCCAGCAGCGGCTCTTCGGACAGGCAGGACGAGCAGTACTTC. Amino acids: CASSGSSDRQDEQYF.

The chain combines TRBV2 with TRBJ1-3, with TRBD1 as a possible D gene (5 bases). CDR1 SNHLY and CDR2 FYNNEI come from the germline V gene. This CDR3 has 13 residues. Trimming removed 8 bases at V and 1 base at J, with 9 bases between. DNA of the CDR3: TGTGCCAGCCTCAGGGTATCTGGAAACACCATATATTTT. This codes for CASLRVSGNTIYF.

The CDR3 DNA is TGTGCCAGCAGCTTAACAGGGGGCGGGTATGGCTACACCTTC. Amino acid sequence: CASSLTGGGYGYTF. The rearrangement joins TRBV11-3 to TRBJ1-2, with TRBD1 identical over 9 bases. Germline V gene data show CDR1 as SGHNT and CDR2 as YENEEA. The ends lost 2 bases at V and 5 bases at J; junction bases unmatched: 3. The CDR3 has 14 residues.

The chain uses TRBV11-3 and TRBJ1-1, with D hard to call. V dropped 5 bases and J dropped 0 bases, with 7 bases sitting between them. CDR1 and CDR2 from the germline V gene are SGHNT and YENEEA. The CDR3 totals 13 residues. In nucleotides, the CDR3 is TGTGCCAGCAGCCGGGGATTGAACACTGAAGCTTTCTTT. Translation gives CASSRGLNTEAFF.

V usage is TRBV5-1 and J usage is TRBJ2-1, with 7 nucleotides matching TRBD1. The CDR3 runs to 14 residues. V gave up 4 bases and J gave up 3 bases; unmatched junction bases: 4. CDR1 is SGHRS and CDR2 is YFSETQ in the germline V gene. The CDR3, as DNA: TGCGCCAGCAGCACTGGACAGGTCTACAATGAGCAGTTCTTC. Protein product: CASSTGQVYNEQFF.

As DNA, the CDR3 is TGTGCCAGCAGCCCGGGACAGGGGAGCTACGAGCAGTACTTC. Protein product: CASSPGQGSYEQYF. This rearrangement joins TRBV13 to TRBJ2-7, with TRBD1 matching over 10 bases. The CDR3 has 14 amino acids. The V gene end was trimmed by 5 bases and the J gene end by 3 bases; junction bases not matched to a gene: 4. The germline V gene has CDR1 PRHDT and CDR2 FYEKMQ (reference sequence).

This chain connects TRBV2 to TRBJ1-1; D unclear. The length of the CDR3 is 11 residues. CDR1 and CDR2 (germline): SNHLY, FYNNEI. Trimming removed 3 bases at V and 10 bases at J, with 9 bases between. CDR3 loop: CASSDSLIAFF. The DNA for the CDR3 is TGTGCCAGCAGTGACTCTCTTATAGCTTTCTTT.

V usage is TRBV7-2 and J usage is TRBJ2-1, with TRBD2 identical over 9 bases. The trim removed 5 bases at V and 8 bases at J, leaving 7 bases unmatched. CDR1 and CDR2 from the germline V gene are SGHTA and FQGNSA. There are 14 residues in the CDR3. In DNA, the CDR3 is TGTGCCAGCAGCCCCGGACTAGCGCAGGATGAGCAGTTCTTC. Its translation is CASSPGLAQDEQFF.

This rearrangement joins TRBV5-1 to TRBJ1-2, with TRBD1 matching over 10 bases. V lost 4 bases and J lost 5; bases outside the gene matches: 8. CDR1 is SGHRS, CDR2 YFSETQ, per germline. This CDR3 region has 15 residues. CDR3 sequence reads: CASSTAGTGEYGYTF. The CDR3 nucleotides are TGCGCCAGCAGCACCGCCGGGACAGGGGAGTATGGCTACACCTTC.

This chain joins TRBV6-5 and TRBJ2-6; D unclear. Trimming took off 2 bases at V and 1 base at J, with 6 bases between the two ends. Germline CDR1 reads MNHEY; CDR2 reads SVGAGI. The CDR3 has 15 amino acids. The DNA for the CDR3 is TGTGCCAGCAGTTACATCCCTTCTGGGGCCAACGTCCTGACTTTC. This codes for CASSYIPSGANVLTF.

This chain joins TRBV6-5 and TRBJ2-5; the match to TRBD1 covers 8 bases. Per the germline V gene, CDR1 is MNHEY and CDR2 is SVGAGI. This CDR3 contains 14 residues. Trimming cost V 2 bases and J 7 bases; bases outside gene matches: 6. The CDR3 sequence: CASSYPDRAGTQYF. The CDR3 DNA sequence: TGTGCCAGCAGTTACCCGGACAGGGCAGGGACCCAGTACTTC.

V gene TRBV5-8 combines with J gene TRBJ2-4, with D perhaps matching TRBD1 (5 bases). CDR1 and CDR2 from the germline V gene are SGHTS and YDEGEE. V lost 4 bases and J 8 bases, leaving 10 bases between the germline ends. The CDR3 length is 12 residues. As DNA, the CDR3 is TGTGCCAGCAGCCCCAGGGCTGACATTCAGTACTTC. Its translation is CASSPRADIQYF.

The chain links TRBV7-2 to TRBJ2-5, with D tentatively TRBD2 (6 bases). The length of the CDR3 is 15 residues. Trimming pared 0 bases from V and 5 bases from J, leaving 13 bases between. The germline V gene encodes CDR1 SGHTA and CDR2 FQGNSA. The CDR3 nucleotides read TGTGCCAGCAGCTTAGCGGGACTCCGGAGGGAGACCCAGTACTTC. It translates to CASSLAGLRRETQYF.

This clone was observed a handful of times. As DNA, the CDR3 is TGTGCCAGCAGCAGACGGGACAGCTCGAAGGGGAATGGCTACACCTTC. This gives the protein CASSRRDSSKGNGYTF. The V and J genes are TRBV5-5 and TRBJ1-2; 7 bases line up with TRBD1. This CDR3 comprises 16 residues. Germline V gives CDR1 SGHKS, CDR2 YYEKEE (reference sequence). The trim removed 4 bases at V and 6 bases at J, leaving 15 bases unmatched.

CDR3 coding DNA: TGTGCCAGCGATTCCGGAGCTAACTATGGCTACACCTTC. It codes for CASDSGANYGYTF. V gene TRBV7-9 combines with J gene TRBJ1-2; D is unclear. The CDR3 has 13 residues. Trimming removed 8 bases from V and 0 bases from J, with 10 bases in between. The V gene's germline CDR1 is SEHNR and CDR2 FQNEAQ (reference sequence).

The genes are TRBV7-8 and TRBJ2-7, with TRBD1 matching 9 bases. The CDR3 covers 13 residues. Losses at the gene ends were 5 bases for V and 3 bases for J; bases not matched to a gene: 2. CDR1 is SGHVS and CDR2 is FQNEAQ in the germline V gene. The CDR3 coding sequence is TGTGCCAGCAGCCACAGGGGGCTCTACGAGCAGTACTTC. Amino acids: CASSHRGLYEQYF.

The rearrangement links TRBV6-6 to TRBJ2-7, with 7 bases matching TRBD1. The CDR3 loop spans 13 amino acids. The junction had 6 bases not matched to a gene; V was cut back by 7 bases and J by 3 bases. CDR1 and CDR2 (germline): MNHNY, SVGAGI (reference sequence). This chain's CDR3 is CASTVDRVYEQYF. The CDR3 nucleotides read TGTGCCAGCACCGTTGACAGGGTCTACGAGCAGTACTTC.

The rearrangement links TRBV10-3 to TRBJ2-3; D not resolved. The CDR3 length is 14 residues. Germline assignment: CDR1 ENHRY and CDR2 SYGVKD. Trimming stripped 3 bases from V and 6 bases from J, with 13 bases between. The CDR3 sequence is CAISDRWATDTQYF. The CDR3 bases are TGTGCCATCAGTGATCGGTGGGCAACCGATACGCAGTATTTT.

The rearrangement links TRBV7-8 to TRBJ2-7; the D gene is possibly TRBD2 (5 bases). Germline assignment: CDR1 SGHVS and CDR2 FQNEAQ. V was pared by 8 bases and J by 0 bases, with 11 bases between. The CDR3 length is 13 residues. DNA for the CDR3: TGTGCCAGCTCCGTGGGGAGCTCCTACGAGCAGTACTTC. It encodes CASSVGSSYEQYF.

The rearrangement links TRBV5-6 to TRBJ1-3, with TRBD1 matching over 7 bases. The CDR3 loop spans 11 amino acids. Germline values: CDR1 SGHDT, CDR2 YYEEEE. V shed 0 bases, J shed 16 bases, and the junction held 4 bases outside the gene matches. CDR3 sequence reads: CASSLGTGLYF. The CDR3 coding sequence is TGTGCCAGCAGCTTGGGGACAGGCCTCTATTTT.

The CDR3 sequence: CASSFGQGIHYGYTF. The CDR3 DNA reads TGTGCCAGCAGCTTTGGACAGGGTATCCACTATGGCTACACCTTC. The V gene is TRBV7-9, the J gene TRBJ1-2, with 8 nucleotides matching TRBD1. The CDR3 runs 15 residues. Germline V gives CDR1 SEHNR, CDR2 FQNEAQ (reference sequence). The ends lost 3 bases at V and 3 bases at J; junction bases unmatched: 6.

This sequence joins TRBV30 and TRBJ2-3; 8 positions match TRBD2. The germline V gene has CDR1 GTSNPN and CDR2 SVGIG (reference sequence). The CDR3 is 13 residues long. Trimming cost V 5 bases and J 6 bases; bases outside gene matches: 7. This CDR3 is CAWAGTRMDTQYF. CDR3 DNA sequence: TGTGCCTGGGCGGGGACTAGGATGGATACGCAGTATTTT.

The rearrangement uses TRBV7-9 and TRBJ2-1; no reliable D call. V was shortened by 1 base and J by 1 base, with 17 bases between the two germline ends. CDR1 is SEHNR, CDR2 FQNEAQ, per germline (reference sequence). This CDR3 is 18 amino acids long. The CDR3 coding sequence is TGTGCCAGCAGCTTAGGGGTTGCCACAGTGCCTTCCTACAATGAGCAGTTCTTC. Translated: CASSLGVATVPSYNEQFF.